The 26 T cell receptor beta chains in this list originate from one sample, sequenced in a study of technical replicates of blood from a handful of donors. Clones were sequenced by immunoSEQ multiplex PCR, and TCRdb holds only the in-frame ones, with some missing. The data contain 100,000 or so clones, roughly 96% of them singletons. The sample was T cells isolated from PBMCs. Receptor source: a human donor in good health.

The V call is TRBV27, the J call TRBJ1-5, with D hard to call. The CDR3 contains 13 residues. CDR1 and CDR2 from the germline V gene are MNHEY and SMNVEV (reference sequence). Between the trimmed V and J ends, which lost 2 bases and 6 bases, there was a span of 8 bases. In nucleotides, the CDR3 is TGTGCCAGCAGTTTAGGAGGGATTCAGCCCCAGCATTTT. As protein: CASSLGGIQPQHF.

This clone was detected only once. The chain is built from TRBV5-1 and TRBJ2-7; TRBD2 matches at 12 bases. The CDR3 is 14 residues long. V gave up 1 base and J gave up 8 bases; unmatched junction bases: 4. The germline CDR1 and CDR2 sequences are SGHRS and YFSETQ. Here the CDR3 reads CASSLSLAGGQQYF. The CDR3 coding sequence is TGCGCCAGCAGCTTGAGTCTAGCGGGGGGGCAGCAGTACTTC.

This clone came up once. The chain is built from TRBV2 and TRBJ1-5; D may be TRBD1 (5 bases). The ends were cut back, 7 bases at V and 5 bases at J, with 12 bases in the middle. Germline values: CDR1 SNHLY, CDR2 FYNNEI. The CDR3 has 13 amino acids. In DNA, the CDR3 is TGTGCCAGCACGCGCCCAGGGTATCAGCCCCAGCATTTT. It encodes CASTRPGYQPQHF. The full variable domain, with the rest looked up from reference TRBV2 and TRBJ1-5, is EPEVTQTPSHQVTQMGQEVILRCVPISNHLYFYWYRQILGQKVEFLVSFYNNEISEKSEIFDDQFSVERPDGSNFTLKIRSTKLEDSAMYFCASTRPGYQPQHFGDGTRLSIL.

The gene calls are TRBV7-9 and TRBJ2-7; a weak D match, TRBD1 (5 bases). The germline V gene encodes CDR1 SEHNR and CDR2 FQNEAQ (reference sequence). V lost 1 base and J 3 bases, leaving 13 bases between the germline ends. The CDR3 covers 15 residues. CDR3 sequence: CASSLGQGQGYEQYF. CDR3 nucleotide sequence: TGTGCCAGCAGCTTAGGGCAGGGCCAAGGCTACGAGCAGTACTTC.

This chain uses TRBV7-9 with TRBJ1-5; D call uncertain. V was shortened by 1 base and J by 7 bases, with 8 bases between the two germline ends. Germline V lookup: CDR1 SEHNR, CDR2 FQNEAQ (reference sequence). This CDR3 contains 13 residues. As DNA, the CDR3 is TGTGCCAGCAGCTTAGGGATGGAGCAGCCCCAGCATTTT. Amino acids: CASSLGMEQPQHF.

The gene calls are TRBV21-1 and TRBJ2-7; no DNA check was done on the table's D call, TRBD2. TRBV21-1 is tagged as a pseudogene. The CDR3 has 15 amino acids. The CDR3 DNA sequence: TGTGCCAGCCAACTCGACCGGGACTGCTCCTACGAGCAGTACTTC. The encoded protein is CASQLDRDCSYEQYF.

V and J are TRBV9 and TRBJ2-1, with D tentatively TRBD1 (5 bases). CDR1 is SGDLS and CDR2 is YYNGEE in the germline V gene. Trimming pared 0 bases from V and 3 bases from J, leaving 7 bases between. The CDR3 length is 14 residues. The CDR3 coding sequence is TGTGCCAGCAGCGTAGGGACAAACTACAATGAGCAGTTCTTC. Amino acid sequence: CASSVGTNYNEQFF.

CDR3 in amino acids: CANRVLAEYTEAFF. CDR3 coding DNA: TGTGCCAACAGAGTTTTGGCGGAGTACACTGAAGCTTTCTTT. The genes are TRBV7-2 and TRBJ1-1; D remains unclear. CDR1 is SGHTA, CDR2 FQGNSA, per germline. V was pared by 10 bases and J by 3 bases, with 18 bases between. The CDR3 has 14 amino acids.

This clone was counted once. This same CDR3 is encoded by further DNA sequences in the sample. The chain employs TRBV18 and TRBJ2-7; no firm D call. The germline V gene encodes CDR1 KGHSH and CDR2 LQKENI. Between the trimmed V and J ends, which lost 0 bases and 0 bases, there was a span of 3 bases. This CDR3 has 13 amino acids. The CDR3 nucleotides are TGTGCCAGCTCACCACCGAGCTCCTACGAGCAGTACTTC. Translating gives CASSPPSSYEQYF.

The V call is TRBV5-4, the J call TRBJ2-7; 8 nucleotides match TRBD1. Losses at the gene ends were 4 bases for V and 2 bases for J; bases not matched to a gene: 5. The V gene's germline CDR1 is SGHNT and CDR2 YYREEE (reference sequence). This CDR3 has 14 residues. The CDR3 DNA sequence: TGTGCCAGCAGCGAGCGGACAGGGACCTACGAGCAGTACTTC. Its translation is CASSERTGTYEQYF. The whole variable domain, filled in from reference TRBV5-4 and TRBJ2-7, reads ETGVTQSPTHLIKTRGQQVTLRCSSQSGHNTVSWYQQALGQGPQFIFQYYREEENGRGNFPPRFSGLQFPNYSSELNVNALELDDSALYLCASSERTGTYEQYFGPGTRLTVT.

The rearrangement uses TRBV2 and TRBJ2-1, with a tentative D call TRBD1 (5 bases). Per the germline V gene, CDR1 is SNHLY and CDR2 is FYNNEI. The length of the CDR3 is 13 residues. Trimming shortened V by 4 bases and J by 5 bases, and 9 bases separated the two germline ends. As DNA, the CDR3 is TGTGCCAGCAGTGGTGACAGCAACAATGAGCAGTTCTTC. Encoded protein: CASSGDSNNEQFF.

V gene TRBV7-9 combines with J gene TRBJ2-1; 8 nucleotides match TRBD2. The J segment lost 9 bases and the V segment lost 5 bases, leaving 18 bases of the junction unmatched. CDR3 length: 17 amino acids. Germline values: CDR1 SEHNR, CDR2 FQNEAQ (reference sequence). The CDR3 loop is CASSAPPGLAGYGEQFF. In nucleotides, the CDR3 is TGTGCCAGCAGCGCTCCCCCGGGGCTAGCGGGCTACGGTGAGCAGTTCTTC. The full variable domain, rest sourced from reference TRBV7-9 and TRBJ2-1, is DTGVSQNPRHKITKRGQNVTFRCDPISEHNRLYWYRQTLGQGPEFLTYFQNEAQLEKSRLLSDRFSAERPKGSFSTLEIQRTEQGDSAMYLCASSAPPGLAGYGEQFFGPGTRLTVL.

This chain connects TRBV6-5 to TRBJ1-2; 7 bases line up with TRBD1. This CDR3 spans 15 amino acids. Germline V gene sequence: CDR1 MNHEY, CDR2 SVGAGI. J was trimmed by 6 bases and V by 0 bases; bases with no gene match: 7. The CDR3 DNA sequence: TGTGCCAGCAGTTACTCAGGGACAGCACCAAATGGCTACACCTTC. This sequence encodes CASSYSGTAPNGYTF.

The V and J genes are TRBV19 and TRBJ1-1, with 7 bases fitting TRBD1. CDR3 length: 19 residues. V gave up 6 bases and J gave up 1 base; unmatched junction bases: 20. Looked up from germline, CDR1 is LNHDA and CDR2 is SQIVND (reference sequence). The DNA of the CDR3 is TGTGCCAGTAGCACCGGTATTTGGGACCCACAGGGGTGGAACACTGAAGCTTTCTTT. This gives the protein CASSTGIWDPQGWNTEAFF.

The gene calls are TRBV11-2 and TRBJ2-2, with 14 positions matching TRBD2. Germline trimming cut 5 bases from V and 3 bases from J; bases unmatched to any gene: 8. Germline values: CDR1 SGHAT, CDR2 FQNNGV. This CDR3 is built from 18 residues. CDR3 coding DNA: TGTGCCAGCAGCCCAACCCCGGGACTAGCGGGAGACACCGGGGAGCTGTTTTTT. Its translation is CASSPTPGLAGDTGELFF.

V usage is TRBV15 and J usage is TRBJ1-5; D might be TRBD1 (6 bases). The CDR3 covers 14 residues. Germline CDR1 LNHNV, CDR2 YYDKDF (reference sequence). Trimming left V 6 bases short and J 5 bases short, with 14 bases between. The CDR3 protein is CATSPTPGDQPQHF. The CDR3 DNA sequence: TGTGCCACCAGTCCCACACCAGGGGATCAGCCCCAGCATTTT.

The chain uses TRBV28 and TRBJ1-1; 10 bases align to TRBD1. Germline CDR1 reads MDHEN; CDR2 reads SYDVKM. Trimming cost V 7 bases and J 11 bases; bases outside gene matches: 10. This CDR3 spans 13 amino acids. The CDR3: CASISGQGDPAFF. CDR3 sequence (DNA): TGTGCCAGCATTTCCGGACAGGGGGATCCGGCTTTCTTT.

This clone was picked up a small number of times. This sequence joins TRBV9 and TRBJ1-5, with a possible D match to TRBD1 (5 bases). The CDR3 runs 15 residues. Per the germline V gene, CDR1 is SGDLS and CDR2 is YYNGEE. Trimming removed 0 bases at V and 4 bases at J, with 11 bases between. This CDR3 reads CASSVGGRVNQPQHF. DNA for the CDR3: TGTGCCAGCAGCGTAGGCGGCAGGGTGAATCAGCCCCAGCATTTT.

This chain connects TRBV11-2 to TRBJ2-7; tentatively, D is TRBD1 (6 bases). The CDR3 runs 13 residues. Germline CDR1 and CDR2: SGHAT and FQNNGV. Trimming pared 0 bases from V and 5 bases from J, leaving 8 bases between. The CDR3 bases are TGTGCCAGCAGCTTAGAGGCAGGGGACGAGCAGTACTTC. Protein: CASSLEAGDEQYF. The variable domain in full, with the rest retrieved from reference TRBV11-2 and TRBJ2-7, is EAGVAQSPRYKIIEKRQSVAFWCNPISGHATLYWYQQILGQGPKLLIQFQNNGVVDDSQLPKDRFSAERLKGVDSTLKIQPAKLEDSAVYLCASSLEAGDEQYFGPGTRLTVT.

For the CDR3, the DNA is TGTGCTAGTGGTTTGGCAACAGGGGTAGCCTACGAGCAGTACTTC. Amino acids: CASGLATGVAYEQYF. This chain joins TRBV12-5 and TRBJ2-7; 7 bases align to TRBD1. The J segment lost 2 bases and the V segment lost 1 base, leaving 5 bases of the junction unmatched. CDR3 length: 15 amino acids. Germline values: CDR1 LGHNT, CDR2 FRNRAP.

The rearrangement joins TRBV2 to TRBJ2-2; TRBD1 matches at 7 bases. The CDR3 covers 17 residues. V was clipped by 3 bases and J by 4 bases; unmatched bases: 11. The germline V gene has CDR1 SNHLY and CDR2 FYNNEI. The CDR3 DNA follows: TGTGCCAGCAGTGATTCGGGGCAGGGGGAAGGCACCGGGGAGCTGTTTTTT. As protein: CASSDSGQGEGTGELFF.

The rearrangement links TRBV9 to TRBJ1-1; 11 bases fit TRBD1. Germline values: CDR1 SGDLS, CDR2 YYNGEE. After removal of 5 bases from V and 6 bases from J, the junction contained 18 bases not matched to a gene. The CDR3 extends over 18 amino acids. CDR3 sequence reads: CASRENRDRGVGSPEAFF. DNA of the CDR3: TGTGCCAGCAGGGAAAACCGGGACAGGGGGGTTGGAAGTCCTGAAGCTTTCTTT.

V is TRBV27 and J is TRBJ1-3; D perhaps matches TRBD1 (5 bases). This CDR3 is 16 amino acids long. V lost 5 bases and J lost 0, with 14 bases in between. The germline V gene has CDR1 MNHEY and CDR2 SMNVEV (reference sequence). The CDR3 here is CASSKTQANSGNTIYF. CDR3 coding DNA: TGTGCCAGCAGTAAAACACAGGCGAACTCTGGAAACACCATATATTTT.

The rearrangement uses TRBV5-1 and TRBJ2-1; 7 nucleotides align to TRBD2. This CDR3 is 14 amino acids long. Germline V gene lookup returns CDR1 SGHRS and CDR2 YFSETQ. V trimming: 5 bases; J trimming: 5 bases; junction bases outside the gene matches: 7. The CDR3 coding sequence is TGCGCCAGCAGTGCGGGGGACGGGAACAATGAGCAGTTCTTC. It is translated as CASSAGDGNNEQFF.

V and J are TRBV7-9 and TRBJ2-1, with 8 bases identical to TRBD2. CDR3 size: 17 residues. The trim removed 5 bases at V and 3 bases at J, leaving 12 bases unmatched. CDR1 SEHNR and CDR2 FQNEAQ come from the germline V gene (reference sequence). CDR3 sequence reads: CASSEGRAGENYNEQFF. The CDR3 DNA follows: TGTGCCAGCAGCGAGGGAAGAGCGGGAGAGAACTACAATGAGCAGTTCTTC.

This rearrangement joins TRBV29-1 to TRBJ1-2, with D maybe TRBD1 (5 bases). With 7 bases removed from V and 2 bases from J, the gap between germline ends came to 20 bases. CDR1 is SQVTM and CDR2 is ANQGSEA in the germline V gene. CDR3 length: 15 amino acids. The CDR3 sequence: CSANEAGNPNYGYTF. The CDR3 coding sequence is TGCAGCGCCAATGAAGCAGGGAATCCGAACTATGGCTACACCTTC.